Below, 16 T cell receptor beta chains from the same sample are listed, as sequenced in a study of T-cell reconstitution after alpha-beta-depleted transplantation in children. Researchers prepared the TCRbeta library using unique molecular identifiers, the study reports. Each CDR3 protein gets one entry after TCRdb re-called the PCR reads with MiXCR. The data hold about 610,000 distinct CDR3 sequences, with more than 9% observed a single time. This material consisted of PBMCs from the stem cell graft donor, taken from the stem cell graft. The origin of the receptors is a human donor who donated a stem cell graft to a child with acute myeloid leukemia.

This clonotype occurred many times. V usage is TRBV7-2 and J usage is TRBJ2-7; TRBD1 agrees at 11 bases. Germline loops: CDR1 SGHTA, CDR2 FQGNSA. Trimming cost V 2 bases and J 6 bases; bases outside gene matches: 3. The CDR3 consists of 14 residues. This CDR3 is CASSLYGQGAEQYF. As DNA, the CDR3 is TGTGCCAGCAGCTTATACGGACAGGGGGCCGAGCAGTACTTC.

This clonotype was observed many times. The chain employs TRBV6-2 or TRBV6-3 and TRBJ2-7, with D possibly matching TRBD1 (6 bases). The CDR3 runs 15 residues. V lost 4 bases to trimming and J lost 0 bases, with 13 bases between them. In germline, CDR1 is MNHEY, CDR2 SVGEGT. The CDR3 reads CASSSRGTLSYEQYF. The CDR3 region has the DNA TGTGCCAGCAGTTCAAGGGGGACCCTCTCCTACGAGCAGTACTTC.

Ten or more counts support this clonotype. The V gene is TRBV7-2, the J gene TRBJ1-1; no clear D gene. Germline loops: CDR1 SGHTA, CDR2 FQGNSA. The V gene lost 0 bases and the J gene lost 4 bases, with 12 bases spanning the gap. The CDR3 totals 15 residues. The CDR3 loop reads CASSLAGPRATEAFF. For the CDR3, the DNA is TGTGCCAGCAGCTTAGCCGGCCCGCGGGCCACTGAAGCTTTCTTT.

This clonotype has more than one count but fewer than ten. V usage is TRBV20-1 and J usage is TRBJ2-2; 8 nucleotides match TRBD1. The ends lost 6 bases at V and 4 bases at J; junction bases unmatched: 13. The CDR3 runs to 16 residues. Germline loops: CDR1 DFQATT, CDR2 SNEGSKA (reference sequence). CDR3 in amino acids: CSAPTGGRPFTGELFF. The CDR3 DNA reads TGCAGTGCACCAACAGGGGGGAGGCCGTTCACCGGGGAGCTGTTTTTT.

The V and J genes are TRBV12-3 or TRBV12-4 and TRBJ1-6; the D is unclear. The CDR3 is 15 residues long. The V end was cut by 7 bases, the J end by 0 bases, with 10 bases between. In nucleotides, the CDR3 is TGTGCCAGCAAATCTCGGAGCTCCTATAATTCACCCCTCCACTTT. Translated, it gives CASKSRSSYNSPLHF.

This rearrangement joins TRBV20-1 to TRBJ2-3, with D possibly TRBD1 on 6 matching bases. Germline V lookup: CDR1 DFQATT, CDR2 SNEGSKA (reference sequence). Trimming left V 6 bases short and J 8 bases short, with 18 bases between. The CDR3 runs to 13 residues. CDR3 protein: CSAYRAAKGTQYF. CDR3 DNA sequence: TGCAGTGCCTACAGGGCCGCTAAGGGTACGCAGTATTTT.

The table lists this clonotype with a few counts. The rearrangement uses TRBV7-9 and TRBJ1-5; D is uncertain. V lost 5 bases, J lost 11 bases, and 13 bases lay in between. Germline CDR1 and CDR2: SEHNR and FQNEAQ (reference sequence). The CDR3 totals 12 residues. The CDR3 sequence: CASSTAEWAQHF. The CDR3 DNA is TGTGCCAGCAGCACCGCCGAATGGGCCCAGCATTTT.

The chain combines TRBV7-9 with TRBJ2-1; 8 positions match TRBD1. The CDR3 is 15 amino acids. With V trimmed by 1 base and J by 5 bases, 4 bases remained unmatched. Germline CDR1 reads SEHNR; CDR2 reads FQNEAQ (reference sequence). CDR3 amino acids: CASSLVGTGHNEQFF. The CDR3 region has the DNA TGTGCCAGCAGCTTAGTGGGGACAGGTCACAATGAGCAGTTCTTC.

This clonotype has a handful of counts. V gene TRBV7-2 combines with J gene TRBJ1-5; D is possibly TRBD1 (6 bases). Looked up from germline, CDR1 is SGHTA and CDR2 is FQGNSA. The CDR3 has 15 amino acids. Trimming shortened V by 3 bases and J by 1 base, and 10 bases separated the two germline ends. CDR3 nucleotide sequence: TGTGCCAGCAGCTTGTGGGGGCTAAGCAATCAGCCCCAGCATTTT. Protein sequence: CASSLWGLSNQPQHF.

This clonotype has at least ten counts. The rearrangement uses TRBV20-1 and TRBJ2-7; 8 bases fit TRBD1. The germline V gene encodes CDR1 DFQATT and CDR2 SNEGSKA (reference sequence). Trimming removed 6 bases from V and 3 bases from J; junction bases left unmatched: 4. The CDR3 length is 12 residues. DNA for the CDR3: TGCAGTGCCCTGACAGGGGTCTACGAGCAGTACTTC. Protein product: CSALTGVYEQYF.

The chain links TRBV5-1 to TRBJ1-2; D call uncertain. Trimming stripped 0 bases from V and 5 bases from J, with 11 bases between. From germline, CDR1 is SGHRS and CDR2 YFSETQ. The CDR3 is 14 amino acids. The CDR3, as DNA: TGCGCCAGCAGCTTGGGGCAGCTAGAATATGGCTACACCTTC. It encodes CASSLGQLEYGYTF.

In this sample, this clonotype turned up a few times. The chain employs TRBV5-4 and TRBJ2-5; a weak D match, TRBD2 (6 bases). The V gene lost 4 bases and the J gene lost 3 bases, with 13 bases spanning the gap. The length of the CDR3 is 14 residues. Germline V gives CDR1 SGHNT, CDR2 YYREEE (reference sequence). The CDR3 DNA sequence: TGTGCCAGCAGCCGGGGACTGCGAGAAGAGACCCAGTACTTC. Its protein product is CASSRGLREETQYF.

The V call is TRBV3-1, the J call TRBJ2-7, with 11 bases lining up with TRBD1. There are 15 residues in the CDR3. Trimming cost V 5 bases and J 3 bases; bases outside gene matches: 6. CDR1 and CDR2 (germline): LGHDT, YNNKEL (reference sequence). The CDR3 coding sequence is TGTGCCAGCAGCGAGACCGGGACAGGGGGCTACGAGCAGTACTTC. Its translation: CASSETGTGGYEQYF.

V and J are TRBV7-2 and TRBJ2-7; 9 nucleotides match TRBD2. The junction had 7 bases not matched to a gene; V was cut back by 5 bases and J by 2 bases. CDR3 size: 15 residues. CDR1 is SGHTA and CDR2 is FQGNSA in the germline V gene. CDR3 DNA sequence: TGTGCCAGCAGCCCCGGACAGCGGGGGGCCTACGAGCAGTACTTC. Translated, it gives CASSPGQRGAYEQYF.

V usage is TRBV12-3 or TRBV12-4 and J usage is TRBJ2-5; no reliable D call. There are 16 residues in the CDR3. Between the trimmed V and J ends, which lost 3 bases and 2 bases, there was a span of 16 bases. The CDR3 loop is CASSLSSWEEQETQYF. Written as DNA, the CDR3 is TGTGCCAGCAGTTTGTCTTCGTGGGAAGAGCAAGAGACCCAGTACTTC.

This clonotype was seen a few times. The genes are TRBV10-3 and TRBJ2-3, with a possible D match to TRBD2 (6 bases). The V end was cut by 6 bases, the J end by 6 bases, with 10 bases between. CDR1 is ENHRY and CDR2 is SYGVKD in the germline V gene. The CDR3 covers 12 residues. The CDR3 loop reads CAIRGGGDTQYF. The CDR3 region has the DNA TGTGCCATCAGGGGAGGAGGTGATACGCAGTATTTT.